The present TCR beta chain was sequenced within a study of blood T cell repertoires in COVID-19. In the authors' methods: Estimated nucleated cell counts came from reference gene primer amplification. Repertoires were generated with immunoSEQ multiplex PCR, while TCRdb's copy carries only in-frame clones and drops some. V, J and clone size derive from that table, while D and trimming were established from the DNA sequence. This sample has about 210,000 clones, with around 81% found just once. This clone was recorded many times. V lost 2 bases, J lost 13 bases, and 9 bases lay in between. The V gene's germline CDR1 is WSHSY and CDR2 SAAADI. The CDR3 runs to 11 residues.

This rearrangement joins TRBV10-2 to TRBJ2-1; D is undetermined. The sample comprised peripheral blood. The sequence came from a human donor in a cohort sampled during active COVID-19. CDR3 DNA: TGCGCCAGCAGTGAGCTCCCCAGACAGTTCTTC. As protein: CASSELPRQFF.